Presented here are 12 T cell receptor beta chains from one specimen sequenced in a study of CD8 T cells in Susac syndrome. Reverse transcription of 0.5 to 1 ug RNA was performed with random hexamers. TCRdb reanalysed the immunoSEQ multiplex PCR reads using MiXCR and keeps one entry per CDR3 protein. The sample lists about 130,000 distinct CDR3 sequences; 90% to 95% were seen once. The sequencing input was CD4+ T cells from PBMCs. These receptors all stem from a human donor in good health.

The rearrangement uses TRBV6-4 and TRBJ2-1; D is possibly TRBD2 (6 bases). In germline, CDR1 is MRHNA, CDR2 SNTAGT. V shed 7 bases and J shed 6 bases, with 25 bases lying between them. CDR3 size: 17 residues. The CDR3 loop is CASKYVGGRESSNEQFF. Here the CDR3 DNA reads TGTGCCAGCAAATACGTGGGAGGCCGAGAGTCCAGCAATGAGCAGTTCTTC.

The chain employs TRBV7-2 and TRBJ2-5; no definite D call. V lost 1 base and J 2 bases, leaving 14 bases between the germline ends. There are 16 residues in the CDR3. Germline V gene sequence: CDR1 SGHTA, CDR2 FQGNSA. CDR3 loop: CASSLDVWVMQETQYF. Written as DNA, the CDR3 is TGTGCCAGCAGCTTAGACGTCTGGGTTATGCAAGAGACCCAGTACTTC.

The chain has TRBV5-1 and TRBJ2-2; TRBD1 agrees at 9 bases. This CDR3 comprises 17 residues. Germline CDR1 and CDR2: SGHRS and YFSETQ. Trimming removed 0 bases from V and 4 bases from J; junction bases left unmatched: 7. The DNA of the CDR3 is TGCGCCAGCAGCTTGGCAGGGGACAGGGTGATCACCGGGGAGCTGTTTTTT. This encodes CASSLAGDRVITGELFF.

As for this clonotype: A junction boundary mismatches the germline segment, possibly from a read error. The genes are TRBV28 and TRBJ2-7, with 9 bases matching TRBD1. In germline, CDR1 is MDHEN, CDR2 SYDVKM. This CDR3 comprises 15 residues. CDR3 nucleotides: TGTGCCAGCACTTTACCGGGACAGGGCGGCTACGAGCAGTACTTC. It yields the protein CASTLPGQGGYEQYF.

V gene TRBV18 combines with J gene TRBJ2-5; D not certain. The CDR3 is 13 residues long. Germline V gene lookup returns CDR1 KGHSH and CDR2 LQKENI. V was trimmed by 3 bases and J by 1 base, leaving 6 bases between them. The DNA for the CDR3 is TGTGCCAGCTCACCTCCCAGCCAAGAGACCCAGTACTTC. Translation gives CASSPPSQETQYF.

The chain links TRBV3-1 to TRBJ2-4; D is unresolved. Per the germline V gene, CDR1 is LGHDT and CDR2 is YNNKEL (reference sequence). The V gene lost 0 bases and the J gene lost 7 bases, with 13 bases spanning the gap. The CDR3 spans 15 residues. CDR3 DNA: TGTGCCAGCAGCCAAGATTATGCCTCTCGTAACATTCAGTACTTC. Translating it yields CASSQDYASRNIQYF.

J is TRBJ1-5 and V is TRBV15, with unresolved D. The V end lost 0 bases, the J end lost 7 bases, and 10 bases lay between the germline ends. The CDR3 runs to 14 residues. Germline values: CDR1 LNHNV, CDR2 YYDKDF (reference sequence). The chain's CDR3 is CATSRDLGGQPQHF. In DNA form, the CDR3 reads TGTGCCACCAGCAGAGATCTGGGCGGGCAGCCCCAGCATTTT.

The sample holds one count of this clonotype. The J gene is TRBJ2-1, the V gene TRBV5-6, with D perhaps matching TRBD2 (5 bases). Germline CDR1 SGHDT, CDR2 YYEEEE. The CDR3 is 15 amino acids. V shed 2 bases and J shed 0 bases, with 9 bases lying between them. This CDR3 is CASSLGGLSYNEQFF. DNA for the CDR3: TGTGCCAGCAGCTTAGGCGGGCTCTCCTACAATGAGCAGTTCTTC.

This rearrangement joins TRBV27 to TRBJ1-1; TRBD1 matches 11 bases. The CDR3 consists of 14 residues. V lost 6 bases, J lost 5 bases, and 5 bases stayed unmatched. CDR1 MNHEY and CDR2 SMNVEV come from the germline V gene (reference sequence). The CDR3, as DNA: TGTGCCAGCAGGGCGGGACAGGGGGGGACTGAAGCTTTCTTT. The encoded protein is CASRAGQGGTEAFF.

The chain combines TRBV28 with TRBJ2-7; 8 bases fit TRBD1. This CDR3 contains 15 residues. V shed 5 bases and J 3 bases; nucleotides not matched to a gene: 9. CDR1 and CDR2 (germline): MDHEN, SYDVKM. CDR3 sequence (DNA): TGTGCCAGCAGTCCACCCCCGGGACAGGTCTACGAGCAGTACTTC. Residues: CASSPPPGQVYEQYF.

The J gene is TRBJ2-5, the V gene TRBV5-1; D is perhaps TRBD1 (5 bases). Trimming shortened V by 3 bases and J by 5 bases, and 11 bases separated the two germline ends. CDR3 size: 13 residues. Germline V gene sequence: CDR1 SGHRS, CDR2 YFSETQ. This chain's CDR3 is CASSSGHGETQYF. In DNA form, the CDR3 reads TGCGCCAGCAGCTCAGGACACGGGGAGACCCAGTACTTC. Combining the CDR3 with reference TRBV5-1 and TRBJ2-5 gives the whole variable domain KAGVTQTPRYLIKTRGQQVTLSCSPISGHRSVSWYQQTPGQGLQFLFEYFSETQRNKGNFPGRFSGRQFSNSRSEMNVSTLELGDSALYLCASSSGHGETQYFGPGTRLLVL.

The CDR3 region is CASSQGTVNTGELFF. The CDR3 bases are TGTGCCAGCAGCCAAGGGACAGTGAACACCGGGGAGCTGTTTTTT. V gene TRBV3-1 combines with J gene TRBJ2-2, with a tentative D call TRBD1 (6 bases). The V gene lost 1 base and the J gene lost 1 base, with 7 bases spanning the gap. The CDR3 runs 15 residues. Germline CDR1 is LGHDT and CDR2 is YNNKEL (reference sequence).